These 18 T cell receptor beta chains came from one sample sequenced in a study of T cells after yellow fever vaccination. MiXCR was run by TCRdb on the 5' RACE reads, yielding one entry per CDR3 protein. The sample lists some 560,000 distinct CDR3 sequences; less than 20% were seen once. Material: PBMCs, obtained around 5 days after the first yellow fever vaccination. The receptor source for this set is a man between 18 and 29 years old who received the YFV17D yellow fever vaccine.

The sample holds a few counts of this clonotype. The chain employs TRBV4-3 and TRBJ2-1, with TRBD2 matching 8 bases. The CDR3 has 16 amino acids. Per germline, CDR1 LGHNA and CDR2 YSLEER. V lost 1 base and J lost 4; bases outside the gene matches: 6. The CDR3 sequence is CASSQAAAGVYNEQFF. Here the CDR3 DNA reads TGCGCCAGCAGCCAAGCCGCAGCGGGGGTATACAATGAGCAGTTCTTC.

The chain combines TRBV7-2 with TRBJ1-1; D may be TRBD1 (6 bases). The CDR3 runs 15 residues. Germline CDR1 and CDR2: SGHTA and FQGNSA. V lost 5 bases and J lost 0, with 13 bases in between. CDR3 amino acids: CASSQLTGMNTEAFF. CDR3 DNA sequence: TGTGCCAGCAGCCAGCTGACAGGTATGAACACTGAAGCTTTCTTT. Drawing the rest from reference TRBV7-2 and TRBJ1-1, the complete variable domain is GAGVSQSPSNKVTEKGKDVELRCDPISGHTALYWYRQSLGQGLEFLIYFQGNSAPDKSGLPSDRFSAERTGGSVSTLTIQRTQQEDSAVYLCASSQLTGMNTEAFFGQGTRLTVV.

The rearrangement joins TRBV5-4 to TRBJ1-2; D is ambiguous. Per germline, CDR1 SGHNT and CDR2 YYREEE (reference sequence). V lost 4 bases to trimming and J lost 5 bases, with 21 bases between them. The CDR3 sequence is 16 residues long. CDR3 protein: CASSPVSAATSYGYTF. CDR3 bases: TGTGCCAGCAGCCCCGTTAGCGCAGCTACTTCATATGGCTACACCTTC.

The chain couples TRBV10-3 to TRBJ2-7; 10 bases align to TRBD1. Germline V gene data show CDR1 as ENHRY and CDR2 as SYGVKD. CDR3 length: 14 residues. With V trimmed by 7 bases and J by 4 bases, 7 bases remained unmatched. The CDR3 nucleotides read TGTGCCATCACCCGGGACAGGGGAGTTTACGAGCAGTACTTC. This codes for CAITRDRGVYEQYF.

The chain links TRBV5-1 to TRBJ2-3; D is perhaps TRBD1 (5 bases). The CDR3 length is 15 residues. Germline loops: CDR1 SGHRS, CDR2 YFSETQ. The ends were cut back, 2 bases at V and 1 base at J, with 11 bases in the middle. The CDR3 loop reads CASSFKGPGTDTQYF. CDR3 sequence (DNA): TGCGCCAGCAGCTTCAAGGGGCCGGGCACAGATACGCAGTATTTT. Complete variable domain (other parts from reference TRBV5-1 and TRBJ2-3): KAGVTQTPRYLIKTRGQQVTLSCSPISGHRSVSWYQQTPGQGLQFLFEYFSETQRNKGNFPGRFSGRQFSNSRSEMNVSTLELGDSALYLCASSFKGPGTDTQYFGPGTRLTVL.

The chain is built from TRBV5-4 and TRBJ2-2; 11 nucleotides align to TRBD1. The CDR3 is 16 residues long. The germline V gene encodes CDR1 SGHNT and CDR2 YYREEE (reference sequence). Germline trimming cut 4 bases from V and 5 bases from J; bases unmatched to any gene: 7. The CDR3 DNA reads as TGTGCCAGCAGCATTGCGGGACAGGGGGGGACCGGGGAGCTGTTTTTT. Translating it yields CASSIAGQGGTGELFF. Using reference TRBV5-4 and TRBJ2-2 for the parts outside the CDR3, the full variable domain is ETGVTQSPTHLIKTRGQQVTLRCSSQSGHNTVSWYQQALGQGPQFIFQYYREEENGRGNFPPRFSGLQFPNYSSELNVNALELDDSALYLCASSIAGQGGTGELFFGEGSRLTVL.

This clonotype was found a few times. The gene calls are TRBV12-3 or TRBV12-4 and TRBJ1-5, with unresolved D. Deletions cut 4 bases from V and 3 bases from J, with 4 bases between. This CDR3 comprises 12 residues. The CDR3 bases are TGTGCCAGCAGTTGGCTCAATCAGCCCCAGCATTTT. This translates into CASSWLNQPQHF.

In this sample, this clonotype turned up a few times. This chain connects TRBV21-1 to TRBJ2-2; the table names TRBD2, a call not compared with the DNA. TRBV21-1 is tagged as a pseudogene. This CDR3 has 18 residues. The CDR3 here is CASSKGPGAQTNTGELFF. In DNA form, the CDR3 reads TGTGCCAGCAGCAAAGGGCCGGGAGCTCAGACGAACACCGGGGAGCTGTTTTTT.

The chain combines TRBV7-3 with TRBJ2-3, with 7 bases that match TRBD2. Germline loops: CDR1 SGHTA, CDR2 FQGTGA. J was trimmed by 5 bases and V by 1 base; bases with no gene match: 6. This CDR3 is 15 amino acids long. The CDR3 reads CASSLMGGGRDTQYF. CDR3 in DNA: TGTGCCAGCAGCTTAATGGGGGGGGGAAGAGATACGCAGTATTTT.

The gene calls are TRBV10-3 and TRBJ1-4; 12 nucleotides agree with TRBD1. The CDR3 loop spans 17 amino acids. Trimming removed 10 bases from V and 8 bases from J; junction bases left unmatched: 17. Germline V gene data show CDR1 as ENHRY and CDR2 as SYGVKD. CDR3 coding DNA: TGTGCCACCGACCCGGGACAGGGGGCGACTTTAGGAGAAAAACTGTTTTTT. Amino acid sequence: CATDPGQGATLGEKLFF.

This clonotype was counted once. The chain joins TRBV12-3 or TRBV12-4 to TRBJ2-7; the match to TRBD2 covers 9 bases. This CDR3 spans 13 amino acids. J lost 6 bases, V lost 3 bases, and 3 bases had no gene match. The DNA of the CDR3 is TGTGCCAGCAGTTTTGGCGGGGGGGCCGAGCAGTACTTC. Amino acids: CASSFGGGAEQYF.

This chain uses TRBV14 with TRBJ2-1, with D maybe TRBD1 (6 bases). CDR1 is SGHDN, CDR2 FVKESK, per germline. V lost 4 bases and J 5 bases, leaving 15 bases between the germline ends. The CDR3 runs to 15 residues. This chain's CDR3 is CASSRKIGGHNEQFF. In DNA, the CDR3 is TGTGCCAGCAGCCGAAAGATAGGGGGACACAATGAGCAGTTCTTC.

The V call is TRBV4-1, the J call TRBJ1-2; possibly TRBD1 for D (6 bases). The CDR3 consists of 13 residues. Looked up from germline, CDR1 is MGHRA and CDR2 is YSYEKL. V lost 0 bases and J lost 8, with 10 bases in between. Written as DNA, the CDR3 is TGCGCCAGCAGCCAAGAAGGGGGTGCGGGCTACACCTTC. Encoded protein: CASSQEGGAGYTF.

This clonotype was counted between two and nine times. V usage is TRBV12-3 or TRBV12-4 and J usage is TRBJ2-7; possible D gene TRBD1, 5 bases. Trimming took 2 bases from V and 3 from J, leaving 14 bases between them. This CDR3 has 15 amino acids. The CDR3 region has the DNA TGTGCCAGCAGTTTAACCTCCGCCAGGGTCTACGAGCAGTACTTC. This encodes CASSLTSARVYEQYF.

Many counts were recorded for this clonotype. The gene calls are TRBV20-1 and TRBJ1-5, with D tentatively TRBD1 (5 bases). Germline V gives CDR1 DFQATT, CDR2 SNEGSKA (reference sequence). Trimming left V 6 bases short and J 12 bases short, with 18 bases between. This CDR3 spans 12 amino acids. As DNA, the CDR3 is TGCAGTGCCCGCGGACAAAATCCCAGCCAGCATTTT. It is translated as CSARGQNPSQHF.

This clonotype was observed a handful of times. The genes are TRBV20-1 and TRBJ2-3; 9 positions agree with TRBD2. The CDR3 has 15 residues. The germline gives CDR1 DFQATT, CDR2 SNEGSKA (reference sequence). J was trimmed by 8 bases and V by 0 bases; bases with no gene match: 9. The CDR3 here is CSARDAGGGPSTQYF. As DNA, the CDR3 is TGCAGTGCTAGAGATGCGGGGGGGGGCCCCTCTACGCAGTATTTT.

The chain carries TRBV5-4 and TRBJ2-2, with TRBD1 matching 9 bases. CDR3 length: 15 residues. V shed 3 bases, J shed 5 bases, and the junction held 5 bases outside the gene matches. Germline CDR1 is SGHNT and CDR2 is YYREEE (reference sequence). CDR3 bases: TGTGCCAGCAGCTCTACCGGGACAGGGACCGGGGAGCTGTTTTTT. Protein product: CASSSTGTGTGELFF.

The chain combines TRBV20-1 with TRBJ1-1; D remains ambiguous. The length of the CDR3 is 12 residues. Between the trimmed V and J ends, which lost 3 bases and 0 bases, there was a span of 5 bases. Germline values: CDR1 DFQATT, CDR2 SNEGSKA (reference sequence). CDR3 loop: CSARRMNTEAFF. The CDR3 DNA reads as TGCAGTGCTAGGCGGATGAACACTGAAGCTTTCTTT.